These 18 T cell receptor beta chains share one sample of origin, sequenced in a study of blood T cell repertoires in COVID-19. Sequencing was performed with immunoSEQ multiplex PCR; in TCRdb, only in-frame clones are kept and a portion is missing. The sample records about 82,000 clones, over 70% being singletons. Material: peripheral blood. These receptors came from a woman in her sixties with acute or convalescent COVID-19.

The chain combines TRBV18 with TRBJ1-3; 7 positions agree with TRBD1. This CDR3 region has 19 residues. Per the germline V gene, CDR1 is KGHSH and CDR2 is LQKENI. With V trimmed by 3 bases and J by 0 bases, 14 bases remained unmatched. Here the CDR3 reads CASSPLSPDRSDSGNTIYF. DNA of the CDR3: TGTGCCAGCTCACCCCTCTCCCCGGACAGGTCCGACTCTGGAAACACCATATATTTT.

This chain links TRBV19 with TRBJ1-6; no firm D call. The CDR3 is 16 amino acids. The germline CDR1 and CDR2 sequences are LNHDA and SQIVND (reference sequence). The V and J ends lost 6 bases and 7 bases respectively, with 19 bases between them. The CDR3 coding sequence is TGTGCCAGTAGGTCTACCGGGTCTTCACTAAATTCACCCCTCCACTTT. It codes for CASRSTGSSLNSPLHF.

The chain combines TRBV5-1 with TRBJ2-2; 9 bases map to TRBD2. The V and J ends lost 5 bases and 4 bases, in that order; junction bases with no gene match: 9. Germline CDR1 reads SGHRS; CDR2 reads YFSETQ. The CDR3 is made up of 16 amino acids. This CDR3 reads CASSSLIAGATGELFF. In nucleotides, the CDR3 is TGCGCCAGCAGTTCGTTGATAGCGGGGGCCACCGGGGAGCTGTTTTTT.

This chain links TRBV6-5 with TRBJ1-1; D gene ambiguous. The ends were cut back, 10 bases at V and 0 bases at J, with 12 bases in the middle. From germline, CDR1 is MNHEY and CDR2 SVGAGI. The CDR3 is made up of 13 amino acids. The CDR3 spells CATGSILNTEAFF. The CDR3 nucleotides read TGTGCCACTGGCTCGATTTTGAACACTGAAGCTTTCTTT.

The rearrangement uses TRBV5-1 and TRBJ1-2; possible D gene TRBD1, 6 bases. V was cut by 0 bases and J by 10 bases, with 16 bases left in between. There are 14 residues in the CDR3. The germline V gene has CDR1 SGHRS and CDR2 YFSETQ. For the CDR3, the DNA is TGCGCCAGCAGCTTGGTTGCGCAGGGGAACGACTACACCTTC. Its protein product is CASSLVAQGNDYTF.

A few counts support this clone. CDR3 sequence (DNA): TGTGCCAGCAGCAACGACAGGGGTTGGTTGGGCTATGGCTACACCTTC. Protein: CASSNDRGWLGYGYTF. The V call is TRBV21-1, the J call TRBJ1-2; the D call in the table, TRBD1, was not verified against the DNA. TRBV21-1 is a listed pseudogene. The CDR3 loop spans 16 amino acids.

The V and J genes are TRBV6-6 and TRBJ2-7; the D gene is possibly TRBD2 (5 bases). Looked up from germline, CDR1 is MNHNY and CDR2 is SVGAGI (reference sequence). Trimming removed 4 bases from V and 3 bases from J, with 13 bases in between. The CDR3 is made up of 14 amino acids. The CDR3 DNA is TGTGCCAGCAGTTTCGCCCCCACTAGCTACGAGCAGTACTTC. Its protein is CASSFAPTSYEQYF.

The chain uses TRBV6-6 and TRBJ2-7; tentatively, D is TRBD1 (6 bases). CDR1 is MNHNY, CDR2 SVGAGI, per germline (reference sequence). This CDR3 contains 15 residues. V was pared by 0 bases and J by 5 bases, with 14 bases between. CDR3 bases: TGTGCCAGCAGTTACTCCAGGGGAATCAGCAACGAGCAGTACTTC. It specifies CASSYSRGISNEQYF.

The V and J genes are TRBV29-1 and TRBJ1-1; 7 nucleotides line up with TRBD1. Germline V gives CDR1 SQVTM, CDR2 ANQGSEA. Trimming cost V 3 bases and J 10 bases; bases outside gene matches: 8. There are 12 residues in the CDR3. In DNA form, the CDR3 reads TGCAGCGTTGACCGGACAGGATTTGCAGCTTTCTTT. Residues: CSVDRTGFAAFF.

This chain links TRBV10-3 with TRBJ2-1, with 9 positions matching TRBD2. V trimming: 2 bases; J trimming: 4 bases; junction bases outside the gene matches: 3. Germline CDR1 ENHRY, CDR2 SYGVKD. This CDR3 is built from 15 residues. CDR3 DNA sequence: TGTGCCATCAGTGAGAGGCGGGAGGGATACAATGAGCAGTTCTTC. It specifies CAISERREGYNEQFF.

The rearrangement uses TRBV9 and TRBJ2-3; D is possibly TRBD2 (5 bases). The CDR3 runs to 15 residues. Between the trimmed V and J ends, which lost 0 bases and 4 bases, there was a span of 12 bases. Germline V gives CDR1 SGDLS, CDR2 YYNGEE. DNA for the CDR3: TGTGCCAGCAGCGTAGCTACGGGGATTTCAGATACGCAGTATTTT. Protein sequence: CASSVATGISDTQYF.

The rearrangement joins TRBV5-1 to TRBJ2-1; tentative D call: TRBD1 (5 bases). V was cut by 3 bases and J by 9 bases, with 19 bases left in between. The CDR3 is made up of 15 amino acids. CDR1 and CDR2 from the germline V gene are SGHRS and YFSETQ. As DNA, the CDR3 is TGCGCCAGCAGCTATCCAGGGAACGCTGACGGTGAGCAGTTCTTC. It codes for CASSYPGNADGEQFF.

J is TRBJ1-2 and V is TRBV3-1 (or the pseudogene TRBV3-2), with D possibly matching TRBD1 (6 bases). V lost 4 bases, J lost 5 bases, and 17 bases lay in between. The CDR3 totals 15 residues. Looked up from germline, CDR1 is LGHDT and CDR2 is YNNKEL (reference sequence). The CDR3 nucleotides read TGTGCCAGCAGCCCGTCGGGGGGCCTCGGATATGGCTACACCTTC. It is translated as CASSPSGGLGYGYTF.

The genes are TRBV9 and TRBJ2-3; maybe TRBD1 (6 bases). Germline V gives CDR1 SGDLS, CDR2 YYNGEE. The ends were cut back, 8 bases at V and 1 base at J, with 20 bases in the middle. CDR3 length: 16 residues. Here the CDR3 reads CASGLGTGRRTDTQYF. CDR3 in DNA: TGTGCCAGTGGACTGGGAACAGGGCGGCGCACAGATACGCAGTATTTT.

This clone was counted a single time. The chain recombines TRBV6-5 with TRBJ2-7; tentatively, D is TRBD1 (7 bases). This CDR3 has 14 residues. Trimming took off 7 bases at V and 7 bases at J, with 20 bases between the two ends. Germline values: CDR1 MNHEY, CDR2 SVGAGI. The CDR3, as DNA: TGTGCCAGCACAGCAGGGGGGAAATACGGAGAGCAGTACTTC. The encoded protein is CASTAGGKYGEQYF.

The chain has TRBV19 and TRBJ1-2; 9 bases line up with TRBD1. The germline gives CDR1 LNHDA, CDR2 SQIVND (reference sequence). V trimming: 7 bases; J trimming: 8 bases; junction bases outside the gene matches: 8. The CDR3 runs to 13 residues. The DNA for the CDR3 is TGTGCCAGTACCACCGGGACAGGGAAAGGCTACACCTTC. The encoded protein is CASTTGTGKGYTF.

This chain connects TRBV6-4 to TRBJ2-1; TRBD2 agrees at 7 bases. V gave up 5 bases and J gave up 4 bases; unmatched junction bases: 5. This CDR3 has 14 residues. The V gene's germline CDR1 is MRHNA and CDR2 SNTAGT. This CDR3 is CASSYLADYNEQFF. CDR3 coding DNA: TGTGCCAGCAGTTACCTAGCGGATTACAATGAGCAGTTCTTC.

This chain joins TRBV5-1 and TRBJ1-1; no clear D. Trimming stripped 0 bases from V and 6 bases from J, with 15 bases between. This CDR3 contains 15 residues. Germline V gene sequence: CDR1 SGHRS, CDR2 YFSETQ. CDR3 sequence reads: CASSLAESVAAEAFF. As DNA, the CDR3 is TGCGCCAGCAGCTTGGCCGAATCAGTGGCCGCTGAAGCTTTCTTT.